These T cell receptor beta chains were read from a single sample in a study of cytotoxic CD8 clonotypes in ibrutinib-treated CLL. Profiled with immunoSEQ multiplex PCR; TCRdb holds only in-frame clones, not every one. The table includes 100,000 to 150,000 clones, over 75% detected once. Sequencing used PBMCs, obtained after 24 months of ibrutinib treatment. Source of these receptors: a human donor with chronic lymphocytic leukemia. Each CDR3 is given with its conserved first and last residue. D genes are given only for firm matches. Part of the rows lack a size; the others show once, few, many or a class for expanded clones.

D | size | J | V | CDR3 | DNA
TRBD2 | NA | TRBJ2-3 | TRBV28 | CASPRVLAGDPSTDTQYF | TGTGCCAGCCCCCGGGTCTTAGCGGGAGACCCTAGCACAGATACGCAGTATTTT
NA | NA | TRBJ2-3 | TRBV29-1 | CSVDLPGTDTQYF | TGCAGCGTTGATCTTCCGGGGACAGATACGCAGTATTTT
NA | NA | TRBJ2-7 | TRBV19 | CASSATRPMSYEQYF | TGTGCCAGTAGTGCGACACGGCCAATGTCCTACGAGCAGTACTTC
TRBD2 | NA | TRBJ2-3 | TRBV2 | CASRLAGGGDTQYF | TGTGCCAGCAGACTAGCGGGGGGTGGAGATACGCAGTATTTT
NA | NA | TRBJ1-5 | TRBV4-2 | CASSQRTPVGNQPQHF | TGTGCCAGCAGCCAACGGACCCCGGTGGGCAATCAGCCCCAGCATTTT
NA | NA | TRBJ1-4 | TRBV7-2 | CASSLQAESGEKLFF | TGTGCCAGCAGCTTACAGGCAGAGAGTGGAGAAAAACTGTTTTTT
NA | NA | TRBJ1-1 | TRBV4-1 | CASSRIQQGYTEAFF | TGCGCCAGCAGCCGGATACAACAGGGTTACACTGAAGCTTTCTTT
NA | NA | TRBJ1-1 | TRBV30 | CAWRWDGPEAFF | TGTGCCTGGCGTTGGGATGGGCCTGAAGCTTTCTTT
TRBD1 | NA | TRBJ2-7 | TRBV10-1 | CASSFRGQGLHEQYF | TGCGCCAGCAGTTTCAGGGGACAGGGCTTACACGAGCAGTACTTC
NA | NA | TRBJ2-5 | TRBV19 | CASSIARGGETQYF | TGTGCCAGTAGTATAGCACGGGGAGGCGAGACCCAGTACTTC
TRBD1 | NA | TRBJ2-1 | TRBV2 | CASSRDRDNEQFF | TGTGCCAGCAGTCGGGACAGGGACAATGAGCAGTTCTTC
TRBD1 | NA | TRBJ2-7 | TRBV9 | CASSKTGATYEQYF | TGTGCCAGCAGCAAAACAGGGGCAACCTACGAGCAGTACTTC
TRBD2 | many | TRBJ2-7 | TRBV28 | CASRVTSGRYNEQYF | TGTGCCAGCAGGGTGACTAGCGGGAGGTATAACGAGCAGTACTTC
NA | many | TRBJ1-1 | TRBV11-2 | CASSSTPPGGHDTEAFF | TGTGCCAGCAGCTCGACACCCCCCGGCGGTCATGACACTGAAGCTTTCTTT
NA | NA | TRBJ1-1 | TRBV7-9 | CASRRQDTEAFF | TGTGCCAGCAGACGTCAGGACACTGAAGCTTTCTTT
NA | NA | TRBJ1-2 | TRBV5-6 | CASSLEAAAIYGYTF | TGTGCCAGCAGCTTGGAGGCCGCGGCCATCTATGGCTACACCTTC
TRBD1 | NA | TRBJ1-4 | TRBV5-5 | CASSLRQGAGNEKLFF | TGTGCCAGCAGCCTCCGACAGGGGGCTGGTAATGAAAAACTGTTTTTT
NA | NA | TRBJ1-1 | TRBV18 | CASSQVTEAFF | TGTGCCAGCTCACAGGTCACTGAAGCTTTCTTT
TRBD1 | NA | TRBJ1-1 | TRBV5-4 | CASSSGGGNTEAFF | TGTGCCAGCAGTTCAGGGGGGGGGAACACTGAAGCTTTCTTT
NA | NA | TRBJ2-7 | TRBV10-3 | CAIKSSSYEQYF | TGTGCCATCAAAAGCAGCTCCTACGAGCAGTACTTC
TRBD1 | NA | TRBJ1-2 | TRBV5-6 | CASSRSDRVHGYTF | TGTGCCAGCAGCAGATCCGACAGGGTCCATGGCTACACCTTC
TRBD1 | NA | TRBJ2-3 | TRBV28 | CASTPTGFTDTQYF | TGTGCCAGCACCCCGACAGGGTTCACAGATACGCAGTATTTT
NA | NA | TRBJ1-2 | TRBV7-8 | CASSHAGPNYGYTF | TGTGCCAGCAGTCACGCGGGGCCAAACTATGGCTACACCTTC
NA | NA | TRBJ2-1 | TRBV28 | CASSPGGNNEQFF | TGTGCCAGCAGCCCTGGGGGCAACAATGAGCAGTTCTTC
NA | NA | TRBJ2-7 | TRBV6-1 | CASQAQDGRSYEQYF | TGTGCCAGCCAAGCACAGGACGGACGCTCCTACGAGCAGTACTTC
NA | NA | TRBJ2-7 | TRBV29-1 | CSVEAAEGIYEQYF | TGCAGCGTTGAGGCGGCGGAGGGCATATACGAGCAGTACTTC
NA | NA | TRBJ2-5 | TRBV5-1 | CASSLVPSDGQETQYF | TGCGCCAGCAGCTTGGTCCCCTCCGACGGTCAAGAGACCCAGTACTTC
TRBD1 | NA | TRBJ1-2 | TRBV28 | CASTATGDGYTF | TGTGCCAGCACCGCGACAGGGGATGGCTACACCTTC
NA | NA | TRBJ2-2 | TRBV9 | CASSRDTGELFF | TGTGCCAGCAGCAGAGACACCGGGGAGCTGTTTTTT
TRBD1 | NA | TRBJ1-1 | TRBV5-1 | CASSLGDRETEAFF | TGCGCCAGCAGCTTGGGCGACAGGGAGACTGAAGCTTTCTTT
TRBD2 | NA | TRBJ2-3 | TRBV7-3 | CATSGSGMSDTQYF | TGTGCCACCTCGGGAAGCGGGATGTCAGATACGCAGTATTTT
TRBD2 | NA | TRBJ2-7 | TRBV4-3 | CASSQRGGSSDEQYF | TGCGCCAGCAGCCAACGCGGCGGGAGCTCGGACGAGCAGTACTTC
NA | NA | TRBJ1-2 | TRBV15 | CATSRDNYRVALNYGYTF | TGTGCCACCAGCAGAGATAATTACAGAGTTGCTCTTAACTATGGCTACACCTTC
TRBD2 | NA | TRBJ2-7 | TRBV5-1 | CASSLLAGGPYEQYF | TGCGCCAGCAGCCTGCTAGCGGGGGGGCCCTACGAGCAGTACTTC
TRBD2 | NA | TRBJ2-1 | TRBV28 | CASSSGERLAGRNNEQFF | TGTGCCAGCAGTTCGGGGGAGAGACTAGCGGGACGTAACAATGAGCAGTTCTTC
TRBD2 | NA | TRBJ2-5 | TRBV5-1 | CASSLALAGGQETQYF | TGCGCCAGCAGCTTGGCACTAGCGGGGGGCCAAGAGACCCAGTACTTC
NA | NA | TRBJ1-2 | TRBV2 | CASSEKQGSGGYTF | TGTGCCAGCAGTGAAAAGCAGGGTTCGGGCGGCTACACCTTC
TRBD2 | NA | TRBJ2-1 | TRBV4-2 | CASSNYGTSADNEQFF | TGTGCCAGCAGTAACTACGGGACTAGCGCCGACAATGAGCAGTTCTTC
TRBD2 | few | TRBJ2-5 | TRBV9 | CASSDGTSGIGETQYF | TGTGCCAGCAGCGACGGGACTAGCGGGATCGGGGAGACCCAGTACTTC
NA | NA | TRBJ2-7 | TRBV5-8 | CASSGSVRFYEQYF | TGTGCCAGCAGCGGGTCTGTGCGGTTTTACGAGCAGTACTTC
NA | NA | TRBJ1-5 | TRBV18 | CASSPPFAGDQPQHF | TGTGCCAGCTCACCACCGTTCGCTGGGGATCAGCCCCAGCATTTT
NA | NA | TRBJ1-2 | TRBV12-5 | CASGLGVQSYGYTF | TGTGCTAGTGGTTTAGGGGTTCAGAGCTATGGCTACACCTTC
NA | NA | TRBJ2-6 | TRBV5-4 | CASSWPPGTRSGANVLTF | TGTGCCAGCAGCTGGCCGCCGGGGACTCGTTCTGGGGCCAACGTCCTGACTTTC